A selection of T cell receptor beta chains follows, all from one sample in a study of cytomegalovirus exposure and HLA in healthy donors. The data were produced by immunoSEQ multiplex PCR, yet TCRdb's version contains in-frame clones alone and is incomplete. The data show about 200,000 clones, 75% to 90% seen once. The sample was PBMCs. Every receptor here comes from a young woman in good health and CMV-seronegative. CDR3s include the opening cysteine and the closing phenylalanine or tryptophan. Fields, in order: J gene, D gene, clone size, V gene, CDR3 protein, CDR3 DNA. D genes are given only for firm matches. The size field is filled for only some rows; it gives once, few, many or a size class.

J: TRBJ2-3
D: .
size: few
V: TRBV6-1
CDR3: CASGQGLKGGGTQYF
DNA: TGTGCCAGCGGCCAGGGTCTGAAAGGTGGCGGTACGCAGTATTTT

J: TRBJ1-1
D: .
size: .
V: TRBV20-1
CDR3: CSAREKGIPF
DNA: TGCAGTGCTAGAGAGAAAGGGATCCCCTTT

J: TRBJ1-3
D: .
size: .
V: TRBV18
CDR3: CASSPVQLGSSGNTIYF
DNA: TGTGCCAGCTCACCAGTTCAGCTGGGGTCTTCGGGAAACACCATATATTTT

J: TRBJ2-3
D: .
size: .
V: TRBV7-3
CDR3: CASSLMTTSTDTQYF
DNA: TGTGCCAGCAGCTTAATGACTACTAGCACAGATACGCAGTATTTT

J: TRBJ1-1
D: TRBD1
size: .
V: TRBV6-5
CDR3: CASSYSRGRTEAFF
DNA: TGTGCCAGCAGTTACTCTAGGGGGCGGACTGAAGCTTTCTTT

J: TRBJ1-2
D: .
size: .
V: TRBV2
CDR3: CASLKGQAQVDGYTTF
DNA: TGTGCCAGCCTTAAGGGCCAGGCCCAAGTGGATGGCTACACCACCTTC

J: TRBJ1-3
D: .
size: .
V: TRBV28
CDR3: CASSIEGRGNTIYF
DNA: TGTGCCAGCAGTATCGAGGGTAGGGGAAACACCATATATTTT

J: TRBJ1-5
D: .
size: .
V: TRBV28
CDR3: CASREVKRQSNQPQHF
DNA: TGTGCCAGCAGGGAGGTAAAGAGACAGAGCAATCAGCCCCAGCATTTT

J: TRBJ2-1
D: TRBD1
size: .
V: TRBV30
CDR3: CAWSVGQVYNEQFF
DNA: TGTGCCTGGAGTGTCGGACAGGTGTACAATGAGCAGTTCTTC

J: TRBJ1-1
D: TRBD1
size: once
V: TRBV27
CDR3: CASSTDRVAFF
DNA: TGTGCCAGCAGTACCGACAGGGTGGCTTTCTTT

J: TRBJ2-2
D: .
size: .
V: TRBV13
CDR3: CASSRWETGELFF
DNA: TGTGCCAGCAGCAGGTGGGAGACCGGGGAGCTGTTTTTT

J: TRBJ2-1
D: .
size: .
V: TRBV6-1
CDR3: CASSVAESSYNEQFF
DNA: TGTGCCAGCAGTGTAGCGGAAAGCTCCTACAATGAGCAGTTCTTC

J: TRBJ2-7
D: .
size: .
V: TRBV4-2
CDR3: CASSQADVDAEQYF
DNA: TGTGCCAGCAGCCAAGCCGATGTGGACGCCGAGCAGTACTTC

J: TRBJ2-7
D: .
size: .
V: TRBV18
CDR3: CASSRDTISYEQYF
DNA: TGTGCCAGCTCAAGGGACACTATCTCCTACGAGCAGTACTTC

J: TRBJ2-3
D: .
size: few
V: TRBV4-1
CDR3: CASSPRTLTDTQYF
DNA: TGCGCCAGCAGCCCTCGGACTCTCACAGATACGCAGTATTTT

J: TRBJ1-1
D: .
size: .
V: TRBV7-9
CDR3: CASSDGVYTEAFF
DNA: TGTGCCAGCAGCGACGGTGTTTACACTGAAGCTTTCTTT

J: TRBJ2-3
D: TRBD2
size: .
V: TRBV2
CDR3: CASRDRTSAADTQYF
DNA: TGTGCCAGCAGGGACCGGACTAGCGCAGCTGATACGCAGTATTTT

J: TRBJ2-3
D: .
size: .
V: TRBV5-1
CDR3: CASSPIGGASTDTQYF
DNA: TGCGCCAGCAGCCCCATTGGGGGCGCTAGCACAGATACGCAGTATTTT

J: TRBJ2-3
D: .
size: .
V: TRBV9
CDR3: CASSVLEGGSFRDTQYF
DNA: TGTGCCAGCAGCGTATTGGAGGGGGGCAGTTTTAGGGATACGCAGTATTTT

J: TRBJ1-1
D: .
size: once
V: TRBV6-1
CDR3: CASRQGMNTEAFF
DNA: TGTGCCAGCAGACAGGGTATGAACACTGAAGCTTTCTTT

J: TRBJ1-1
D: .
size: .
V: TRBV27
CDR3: CASSPRRGAWIPEAFF
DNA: TGTGCCAGCAGTCCACGGAGGGGGGCGTGGATCCCTGAAGCTTTCTTT

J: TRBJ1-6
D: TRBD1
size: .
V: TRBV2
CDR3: CASSSSGGATYNSPLHF
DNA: TGTGCCAGCAGCTCATCAGGGGGCGCGACCTATAATTCACCCCTCCACTTT

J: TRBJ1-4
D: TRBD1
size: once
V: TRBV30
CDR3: CAWSAPDRGHEKLFF
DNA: TGTGCCTGGAGTGCCCCGGACAGGGGGCATGAAAAACTGTTTTTT

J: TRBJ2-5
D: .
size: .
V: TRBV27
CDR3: CASSLRLVSFQETQYF
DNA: TGTGCCAGCAGTTTACGGCTAGTGTCGTTCCAAGAGACCCAGTACTTC

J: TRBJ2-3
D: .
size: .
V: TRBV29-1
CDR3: CSVLEWDTDTQYF
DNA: TGCAGCGTTCTAGAATGGGACACAGATACGCAGTATTTT

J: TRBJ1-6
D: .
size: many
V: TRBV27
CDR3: CASSLERAGSPLHF
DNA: TGTGCCAGCAGTCTGGAGAGAGCCGGTTCACCCCTCCACTTT

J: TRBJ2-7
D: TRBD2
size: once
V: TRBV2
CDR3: CASRPPGLADSSYEQYF
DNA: TGTGCCAGCAGGCCCCCGGGACTAGCGGATAGCTCCTACGAGCAGTACTTC

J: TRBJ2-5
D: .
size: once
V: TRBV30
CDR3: CAWSGTLRTTLRNF
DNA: TGTGCCTGGAGCGGGACCTTACGAACAACCCTCAGAAACTTC

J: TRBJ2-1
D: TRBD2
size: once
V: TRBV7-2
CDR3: CASSLEWLAGAKEQFF
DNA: TGTGCCAGCAGCTTAGAGTGGCTAGCGGGGGCAAAAGAGCAGTTCTTC

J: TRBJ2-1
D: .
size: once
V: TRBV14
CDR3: CASSQALYNEQFF
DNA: TGTGCCAGCAGCCAAGCCCTCTACAATGAGCAGTTCTTC

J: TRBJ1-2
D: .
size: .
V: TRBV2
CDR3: CASSERPNYGYTF
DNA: TGTGCCAGCAGTGAGCGGCCTAACTATGGCTACACCTTC

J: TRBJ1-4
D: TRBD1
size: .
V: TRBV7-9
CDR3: CASSPDRVGEKLFF
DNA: TGTGCCAGCAGCCCGGACAGGGTTGGAGAAAAACTGTTTTTT